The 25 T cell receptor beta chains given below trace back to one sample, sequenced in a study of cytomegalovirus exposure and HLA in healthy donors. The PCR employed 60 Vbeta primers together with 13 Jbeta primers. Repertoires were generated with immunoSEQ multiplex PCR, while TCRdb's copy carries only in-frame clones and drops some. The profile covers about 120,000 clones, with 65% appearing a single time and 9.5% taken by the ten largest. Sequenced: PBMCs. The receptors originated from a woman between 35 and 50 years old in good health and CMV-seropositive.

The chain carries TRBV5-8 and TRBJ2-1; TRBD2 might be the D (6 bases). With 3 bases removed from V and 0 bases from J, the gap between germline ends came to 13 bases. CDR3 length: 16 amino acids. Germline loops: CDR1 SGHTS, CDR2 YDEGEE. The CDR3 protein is CASSSGTRDSYNEQFF. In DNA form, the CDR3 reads TGTGCCAGCAGCTCCGGGACTCGCGACTCCTACAATGAGCAGTTCTTC.

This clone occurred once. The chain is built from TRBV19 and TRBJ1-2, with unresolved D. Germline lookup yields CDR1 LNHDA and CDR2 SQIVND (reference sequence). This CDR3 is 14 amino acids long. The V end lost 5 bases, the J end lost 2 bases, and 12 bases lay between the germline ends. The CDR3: CASSPRAGNYGYTF. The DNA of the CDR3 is TGTGCCAGTAGTCCCCGAGCGGGGAACTATGGCTACACCTTC.

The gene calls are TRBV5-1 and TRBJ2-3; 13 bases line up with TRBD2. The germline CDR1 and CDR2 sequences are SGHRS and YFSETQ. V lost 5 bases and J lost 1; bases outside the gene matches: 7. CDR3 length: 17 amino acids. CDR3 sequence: CASRPGTSGMGTDTQYF. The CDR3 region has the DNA TGCGCCAGCAGGCCCGGGACTAGCGGGATGGGCACAGATACGCAGTATTTT.

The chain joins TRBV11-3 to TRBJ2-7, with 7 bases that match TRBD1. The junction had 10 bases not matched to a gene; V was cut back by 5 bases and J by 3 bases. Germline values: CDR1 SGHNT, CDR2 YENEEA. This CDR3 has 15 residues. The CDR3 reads CASSPHDRVHYEQYF. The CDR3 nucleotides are TGTGCCAGCAGCCCGCACGACAGGGTTCACTACGAGCAGTACTTC. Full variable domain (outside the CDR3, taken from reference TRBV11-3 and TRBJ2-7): EAGVVQSPRYKIIEKKQPVAFWCNPISGHNTLYWYLQNLGQGPELLIRYENEEAVDDSQLPKDRFSAERLKGVDSTLKIQPAELGDSAVYLCASSPHDRVHYEQYFGPGTRLTVT.

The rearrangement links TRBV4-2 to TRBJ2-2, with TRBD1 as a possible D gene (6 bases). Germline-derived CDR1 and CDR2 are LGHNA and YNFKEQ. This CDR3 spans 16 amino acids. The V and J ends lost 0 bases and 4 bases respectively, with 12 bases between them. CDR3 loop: CASSQEQGSPTGELFF. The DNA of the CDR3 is TGTGCCAGCAGCCAAGAGCAGGGGAGTCCCACCGGGGAGCTGTTTTTT.

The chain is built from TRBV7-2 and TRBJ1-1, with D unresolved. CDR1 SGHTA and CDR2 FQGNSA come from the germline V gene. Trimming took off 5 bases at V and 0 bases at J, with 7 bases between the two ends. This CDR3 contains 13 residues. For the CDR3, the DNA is TGTGCCAGCAGCCCTGACATGAACACTGAAGCTTTCTTT. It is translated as CASSPDMNTEAFF.

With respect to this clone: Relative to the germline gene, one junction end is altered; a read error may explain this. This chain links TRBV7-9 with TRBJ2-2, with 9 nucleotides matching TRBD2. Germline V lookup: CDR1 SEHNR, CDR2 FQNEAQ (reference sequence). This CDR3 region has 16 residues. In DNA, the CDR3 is TGTTCCAGCAGCACGCCGAATAGCGGGAGACGGGGGGAGCTGTTTTTT. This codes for CSSSTPNSGRRGELFF. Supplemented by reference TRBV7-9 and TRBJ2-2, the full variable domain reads DTGVSQNPRHKITKRGQNVTFRCDPISEHNRLYWYRQTLGQGPEFLTYFQNEAQLEKSRLLSDRFSAERPKGSFSTLEIQRTEQGDSAMYLCSSSTPNSGRRGELFFGEGSRLTVL.

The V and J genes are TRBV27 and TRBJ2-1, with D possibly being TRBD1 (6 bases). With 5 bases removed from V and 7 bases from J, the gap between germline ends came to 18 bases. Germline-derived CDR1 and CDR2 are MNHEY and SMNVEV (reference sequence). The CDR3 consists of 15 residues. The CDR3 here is CASSPRSRGRNEQFF. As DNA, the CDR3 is TGTGCCAGCAGTCCCCGAAGCAGGGGTCGTAATGAGCAGTTCTTC.

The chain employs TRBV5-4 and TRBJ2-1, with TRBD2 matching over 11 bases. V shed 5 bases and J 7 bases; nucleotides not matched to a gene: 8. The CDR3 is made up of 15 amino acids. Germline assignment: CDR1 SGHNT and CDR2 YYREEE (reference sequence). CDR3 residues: CASSSGRGVWNEQFF. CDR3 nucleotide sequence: TGTGCCAGCAGTAGCGGGAGGGGGGTTTGGAATGAGCAGTTCTTC.

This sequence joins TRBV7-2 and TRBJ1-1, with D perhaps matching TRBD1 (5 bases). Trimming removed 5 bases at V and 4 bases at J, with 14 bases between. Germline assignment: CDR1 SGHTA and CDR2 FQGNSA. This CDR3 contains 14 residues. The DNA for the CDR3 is TGTGCCAGCAGCGTACCTGGGGGAGGCACTGAAGCTTTCTTT. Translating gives CASSVPGGGTEAFF.

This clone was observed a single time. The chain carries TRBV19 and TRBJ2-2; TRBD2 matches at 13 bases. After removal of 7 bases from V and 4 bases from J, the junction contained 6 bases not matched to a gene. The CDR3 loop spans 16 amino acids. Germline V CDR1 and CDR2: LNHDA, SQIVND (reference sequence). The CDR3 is CASTETSGRRTGELFF. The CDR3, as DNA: TGTGCCAGTACAGAGACTAGCGGGAGGCGCACCGGGGAGCTGTTTTTT.

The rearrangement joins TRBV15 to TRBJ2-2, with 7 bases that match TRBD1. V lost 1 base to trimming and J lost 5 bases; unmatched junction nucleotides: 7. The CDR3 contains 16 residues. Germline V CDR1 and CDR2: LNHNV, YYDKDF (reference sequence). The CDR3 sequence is CATSRVRGRGTGELFF. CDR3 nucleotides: TGTGCCACCAGCAGAGTGAGGGGGCGCGGGACCGGGGAGCTGTTTTTT. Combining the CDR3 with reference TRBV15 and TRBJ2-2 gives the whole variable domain DAMVIQNPRYQVTQFGKPVTLSCSQTLNHNVMYWYQQKSSQAPKLLFHYYDKDFNNEADTPDNFQSRRPNTSFCFLDIRSPGLGDTAMYLCATSRVRGRGTGELFFGEGSRLTVL.

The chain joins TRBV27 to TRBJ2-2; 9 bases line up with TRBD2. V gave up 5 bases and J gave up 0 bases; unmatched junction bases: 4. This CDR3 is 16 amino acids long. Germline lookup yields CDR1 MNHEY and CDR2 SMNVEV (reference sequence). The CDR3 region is CASSGGLAPNTGELFF. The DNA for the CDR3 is TGTGCCAGCAGTGGGGGACTAGCCCCGAACACCGGGGAGCTGTTTTTT.

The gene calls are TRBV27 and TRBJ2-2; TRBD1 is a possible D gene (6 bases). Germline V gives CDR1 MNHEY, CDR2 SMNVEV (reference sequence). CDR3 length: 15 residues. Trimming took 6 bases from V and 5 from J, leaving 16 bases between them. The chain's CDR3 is CASRSGTSGTGELFF. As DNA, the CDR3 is TGTGCCAGCAGATCCGGGACATCTGGGACCGGGGAGCTGTTTTTT.

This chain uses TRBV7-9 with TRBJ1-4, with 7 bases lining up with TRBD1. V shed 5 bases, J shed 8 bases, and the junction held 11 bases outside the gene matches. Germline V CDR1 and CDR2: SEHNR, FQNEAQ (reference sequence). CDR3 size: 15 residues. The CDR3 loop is CASSPPGGGGEKLFF. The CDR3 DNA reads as TGTGCCAGCAGCCCCCCGGGAGGGGGCGGAGAAAAACTGTTTTTT.

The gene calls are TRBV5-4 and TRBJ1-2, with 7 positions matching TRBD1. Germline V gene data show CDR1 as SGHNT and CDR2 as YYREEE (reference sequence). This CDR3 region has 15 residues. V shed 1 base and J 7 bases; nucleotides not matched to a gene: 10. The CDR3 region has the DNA TGTGCCAGCAGCTTGACAGGGGTAAGGCCCTCTGGCTACACCTTC. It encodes CASSLTGVRPSGYTF. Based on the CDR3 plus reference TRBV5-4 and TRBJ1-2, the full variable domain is ETGVTQSPTHLIKTRGQQVTLRCSSQSGHNTVSWYQQALGQGPQFIFQYYREEENGRGNFPPRFSGLQFPNYSSELNVNALELDDSALYLCASSLTGVRPSGYTFGSGTRLTVV.

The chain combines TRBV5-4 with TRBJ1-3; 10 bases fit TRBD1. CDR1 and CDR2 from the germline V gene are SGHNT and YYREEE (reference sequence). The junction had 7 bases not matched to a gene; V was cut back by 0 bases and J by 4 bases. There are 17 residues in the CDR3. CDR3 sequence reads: CASSLGPGTGEGNTIYF. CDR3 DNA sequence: TGTGCCAGCAGCTTGGGGCCGGGGACAGGGGAAGGAAACACCATATATTTT.

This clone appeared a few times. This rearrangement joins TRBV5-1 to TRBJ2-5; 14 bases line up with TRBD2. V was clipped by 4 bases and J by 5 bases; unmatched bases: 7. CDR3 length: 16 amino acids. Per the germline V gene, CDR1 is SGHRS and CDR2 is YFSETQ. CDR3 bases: TGCGCCAGCAGCCCACTGACTAGCGGGAGGGGGGAGACCCAGTACTTC. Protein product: CASSPLTSGRGETQYF. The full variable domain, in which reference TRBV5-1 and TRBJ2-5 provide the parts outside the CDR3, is KAGVTQTPRYLIKTRGQQVTLSCSPISGHRSVSWYQQTPGQGLQFLFEYFSETQRNKGNFPGRFSGRQFSNSRSEMNVSTLELGDSALYLCASSPLTSGRGETQYFGPGTRLLVL.

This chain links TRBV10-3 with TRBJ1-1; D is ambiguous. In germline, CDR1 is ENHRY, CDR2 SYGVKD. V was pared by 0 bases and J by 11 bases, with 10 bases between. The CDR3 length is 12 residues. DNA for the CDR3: TGTGCCATCAGTGAGTCTTCCGGAGCCGCTTTCTTT. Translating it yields CAISESSGAAFF.

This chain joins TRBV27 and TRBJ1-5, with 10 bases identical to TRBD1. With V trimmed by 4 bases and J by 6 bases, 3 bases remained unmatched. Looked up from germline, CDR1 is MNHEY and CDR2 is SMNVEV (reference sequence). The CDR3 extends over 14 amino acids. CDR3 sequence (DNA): TGTGCCAGCAGTTCCCGGGACAGGGGTCAGCCCCAGCATTTT. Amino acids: CASSSRDRGQPQHF.

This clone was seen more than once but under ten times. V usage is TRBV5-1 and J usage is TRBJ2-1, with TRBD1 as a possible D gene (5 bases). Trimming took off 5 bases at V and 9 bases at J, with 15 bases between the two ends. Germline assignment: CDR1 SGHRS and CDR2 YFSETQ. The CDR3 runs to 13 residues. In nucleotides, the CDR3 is TGCGCCAGCAGACGCGGACAAAGGTCTGAGCAGTTCTTC. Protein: CASRRGQRSEQFF.

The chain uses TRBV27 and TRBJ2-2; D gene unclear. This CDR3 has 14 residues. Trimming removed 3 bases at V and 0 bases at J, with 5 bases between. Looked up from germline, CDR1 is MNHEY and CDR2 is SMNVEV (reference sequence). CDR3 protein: CASSFLPNTGELFF. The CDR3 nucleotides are TGTGCCAGCAGTTTTCTACCGAACACCGGGGAGCTGTTTTTT.

CDR3 sequence: CASSKTNNAPPGQYF. The CDR3 bases are TGTGCCAGCAGCAAAACAAATAACGCCCCCCCAGGGCAGTACTTC. The chain is built from TRBV7-9 and TRBJ2-5; D possibly corresponds to TRBD1 (5 bases). V was trimmed by 5 bases and J by 11 bases, leaving 24 bases between them. Germline lookup yields CDR1 SEHNR and CDR2 FQNEAQ (reference sequence). The CDR3 is 15 amino acids. The full variable domain, its missing parts supplied by reference TRBV7-9 and TRBJ2-5, is DTGVSQNPRHKITKRGQNVTFRCDPISEHNRLYWYRQTLGQGPEFLTYFQNEAQLEKSRLLSDRFSAERPKGSFSTLEIQRTEQGDSAMYLCASSKTNNAPPGQYFGPGTRLLVL.

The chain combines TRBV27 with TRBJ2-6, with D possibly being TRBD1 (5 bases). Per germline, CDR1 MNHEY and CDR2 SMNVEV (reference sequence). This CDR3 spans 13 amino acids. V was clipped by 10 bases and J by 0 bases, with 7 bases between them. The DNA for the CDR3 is TGTGCCACCAGGGCCTCTGGGGCCAACGTCCTGACTTTC. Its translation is CATRASGANVLTF.

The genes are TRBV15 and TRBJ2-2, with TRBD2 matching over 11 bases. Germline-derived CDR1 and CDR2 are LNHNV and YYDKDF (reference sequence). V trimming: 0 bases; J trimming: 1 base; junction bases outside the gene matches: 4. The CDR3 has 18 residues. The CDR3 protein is CATSRELAGDVNTGELFF. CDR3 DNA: TGTGCCACCAGCAGAGAACTAGCGGGAGACGTGAACACCGGGGAGCTGTTTTTT.